These 15 T cell receptor beta chains were sequenced from one sample in a study of T-cell reconstitution after alpha-beta-depleted transplantation in children. Unique molecular identifiers featured in how the TCRbeta library was prepared. TCRdb fed the PCR reads into MiXCR, producing one record per CDR3 protein. The table includes 440,000 or so distinct CDR3 sequences, around 46% detected once. The sample in question was PBMCs, obtained before TCRalphabeta/CD19-depleted stem cell transplant. Receptors were obtained from a girl aged 2 to 10 with aplastic anemia, due to receive a stem cell transplant.

The V call is TRBV20-1, the J call TRBJ2-5, with D uncertain. Germline V gene sequence: CDR1 DFQATT, CDR2 SNEGSKA (reference sequence). Trimming took 5 bases from V and 0 from J, leaving 7 bases between them. This CDR3 is built from 12 residues. In DNA form, the CDR3 reads TGCAGTGCTGGACCGTACCAAGAGACCCAGTACTTC. Translating gives CSAGPYQETQYF.

The chain is built from TRBV6-5 and TRBJ1-3, with no clear D. Germline loops: CDR1 MNHEY, CDR2 SVGAGI. V was trimmed by 7 bases and J by 0 bases, leaving 19 bases between them. The CDR3 has 17 residues. The CDR3 DNA follows: TGTGCCAGCATTAACCCCTTCTGGCGGACCTCTGGAAACACCATATATTTT. It codes for CASINPFWRTSGNTIYF.

The V gene is TRBV12-3 or TRBV12-4, the J gene TRBJ1-5; maybe TRBD1 (5 bases). The V gene lost 8 bases and the J gene lost 6 bases, with 20 bases spanning the gap. This CDR3 has 15 amino acids. The CDR3 DNA reads as TGTGCCAGCCAGCCGGGACTCCAAGGCGGTCAGCCCCAGCATTTT. This encodes CASQPGLQGGQPQHF.

V usage is TRBV5-1 and J usage is TRBJ2-3, with 10 bases that match TRBD1. The V gene end was trimmed by 4 bases and the J gene end by 4 bases; junction bases not matched to a gene: 6. Looked up from germline, CDR1 is SGHRS and CDR2 is YFSETQ. CDR3 size: 15 residues. CDR3 bases: TGCGCCAGCAGCGTGGGACAGGGGAACCCAGATACGCAGTATTTT. Protein sequence: CASSVGQGNPDTQYF.

The chain employs TRBV6-5 and TRBJ2-4; TRBD2 might be the D (6 bases). The V end lost 2 bases, the J end lost 8 bases, and 16 bases lay between the germline ends. Germline V gives CDR1 MNHEY, CDR2 SVGAGI. The CDR3 covers 15 residues. This CDR3 reads CASSYEAARGDIQYF. CDR3 sequence (DNA): TGTGCCAGCAGTTACGAGGCGGCGCGCGGGGACATTCAGTACTTC.

The chain joins TRBV27 to TRBJ2-7; maybe TRBD1 (7 bases). Trimming cost V 5 bases and J 3 bases, with 14 bases left between them. The CDR3 is 14 amino acids. In germline, CDR1 is MNHEY, CDR2 SMNVEV (reference sequence). The CDR3 reads CASSPGGQYYEQYF. CDR3 nucleotides: TGTGCCAGCAGTCCCGGGGGACAGTACTACGAGCAGTACTTC.

This clonotype has ten or more counts. The V call is TRBV3-1, the J call TRBJ2-7, with TRBD1 identical over 8 bases. This CDR3 has 14 residues. Germline V gene sequence: CDR1 LGHDT, CDR2 YNNKEL (reference sequence). V lost 0 bases to trimming and J lost 6 bases; unmatched junction nucleotides: 4. The CDR3 protein is CASSQDLDRGEQYF. In DNA, the CDR3 is TGTGCCAGCAGCCAAGATCTAGACAGGGGCGAGCAGTACTTC.

This clonotype is categorized as medium-sized (0.01 to 0.1%). The rearrangement links TRBV5-1 to TRBJ2-1; possibly TRBD1 or TRBD2 for D (5 bases each). Germline V gene data show CDR1 as SGHRS and CDR2 as YFSETQ. This CDR3 is built from 16 residues. V dropped 4 bases and J dropped 0 bases, with 14 bases sitting between them. The CDR3 DNA reads TGCGCCAGCAGCCCAGGGCGGGCTAGCTCCTACAATGAGCAGTTCTTC. Translation gives CASSPGRASSYNEQFF. Variable domain in full (rest from reference TRBV5-1 and TRBJ2-1): KAGVTQTPRYLIKTRGQQVTLSCSPISGHRSVSWYQQTPGQGLQFLFEYFSETQRNKGNFPGRFSGRQFSNSRSEMNVSTLELGDSALYLCASSPGRASSYNEQFFGPGTRLTVL.

This clonotype was observed at least ten times. This rearrangement joins TRBV20-1 to TRBJ1-2; possible D gene TRBD1, 6 bases. V dropped 2 bases and J dropped 4 bases, with 14 bases sitting between them. CDR3 length equals 14 residues. CDR1 is DFQATT and CDR2 is SNEGSKA in the germline V gene (reference sequence). CDR3 sequence (DNA): TGCAGTGCTAGAAGCCCCAGGGGCTTCTATGGCTACACCTTC. Its protein product is CSARSPRGFYGYTF.

The chain couples TRBV9 to TRBJ2-3, with D possibly called TRBD1 or TRBD2 (5 bases each). V lost 2 bases and J lost 2, with 12 bases in between. The CDR3 loop spans 15 amino acids. Germline lookup yields CDR1 SGDLS and CDR2 YYNGEE. For the CDR3, the DNA is TGTGCCAGCAGCGTGGGACCCCAGACCACAGATACGCAGTATTTT. This translates into CASSVGPQTTDTQYF.

This clonotype has more than one count but fewer than ten. The chain employs TRBV20-1 and TRBJ1-1; D is uncertain. The CDR3 extends over 13 amino acids. The V and J ends lost 6 bases and 3 bases respectively, with 14 bases between them. Per germline, CDR1 DFQATT and CDR2 SNEGSKA (reference sequence). The CDR3: CSASSGRHTEAFF. CDR3 DNA: TGCAGTGCGAGTTCGGGGAGACACACTGAAGCTTTCTTT.

The chain couples TRBV12-3 or TRBV12-4 to TRBJ1-6; TRBD1 agrees at 7 bases. This CDR3 comprises 14 residues. With V trimmed by 3 bases and J by 9 bases, 5 bases remained unmatched. The DNA of the CDR3 is TGTGCCAGCAGTTTGGGGACAGAAAGTTCACCCCTCCACTTT. Translated, it gives CASSLGTESSPLHF.

This clonotype showed up just a few times. The chain is built from TRBV12-3 or TRBV12-4 and TRBJ2-6; a weak D match, TRBD1 (5 bases). Trimming removed 3 bases from V and 2 bases from J, with 8 bases in between. The CDR3 length is 15 residues. DNA for the CDR3: TGTGCCAGCAGTTTTGGGGCCCCTGGGGCCAACGTCCTGACTTTC. Its protein is CASSFGAPGANVLTF.

The rearrangement links TRBV7-9 to TRBJ1-2; perhaps TRBD1 as D (5 bases). Trimming removed 5 bases from V and 6 bases from J, with 19 bases in between. The CDR3 sequence is 15 residues long. CDR1 and CDR2 from the germline V gene are SEHNR and FQNEAQ (reference sequence). The CDR3 nucleotides read TGTGCCAGCAGCAAGGAGATGTGGGGCACCGATGGCTACACCTTC. It yields the protein CASSKEMWGTDGYTF.

V is TRBV4-1 and J is TRBJ2-5; 11 bases map to TRBD1. V gave up 1 base and J gave up 5 bases; unmatched junction bases: 6. Germline assignment: CDR1 MGHRA and CDR2 YSYEKL. The CDR3 covers 16 residues. CDR3 loop: CASSQGLGQGEETQYF. In DNA form, the CDR3 reads TGCGCCAGCAGCCAAGGGTTGGGACAGGGGGAGGAGACCCAGTACTTC.